This T cell receptor beta chain was obtained from a study of shared clonotypes between healthy human individuals. Comments on this clone: The target antigen is unknown.

Naive CD8 cells lacked CD45RO and underwent positive selection for CCR7, leaving out terminally differentiated effector memory CD45RA+ cells. Nashville, Tennessee was home to all donors, each a Caucasian adult. Study-wide points: With a few donors compared, roughly 5% of naive CD4 clonotypes were shared.

With 5 bases clipped from V and 4 bases from J, the junction kept 7 bases outside the gene matches. The germline gives CDR1 SEHNR, CDR2 FQNEAQ (reference sequence). The CDR3 loop spans 15 amino acids. For every subset, genomic DNA was evenly distributed across several immunoSEQ plates. The data were produced by immunoSEQ multiplex PCR, yet TCRdb's version contains in-frame clones alone and is incomplete. Of millions of clones listed, about 92% are singletons. The gene calls are TRBV7-9 and TRBJ2-2; the match to TRBD1 covers 7 bases. The receptor's source is a man between 18 and 29 years old in good health. Some clones in this sample may be carry-over from other donors' samples. The specimen sequenced was naive CD8+ T cells from PBMCs. CDR3 protein: CASSPLRGLTGELFF. The CDR3 DNA reads as TGTGCCAGCAGCCCTTTAAGGGGGCTCACCGGGGAGCTGTTTTTT.